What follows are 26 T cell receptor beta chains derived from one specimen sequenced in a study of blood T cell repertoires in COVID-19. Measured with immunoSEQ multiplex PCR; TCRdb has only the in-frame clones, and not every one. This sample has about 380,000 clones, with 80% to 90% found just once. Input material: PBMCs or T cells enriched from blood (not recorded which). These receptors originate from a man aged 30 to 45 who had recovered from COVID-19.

The CDR3: CASGSGSTYGYTF. CDR3 coding DNA: TGTGCCAGCGGATCCGGGTCGACTTATGGCTACACCTTC. V gene TRBV10-3 combines with J gene TRBJ1-2; no definite D call. V was shortened by 10 bases and J by 5 bases, with 17 bases between the two germline ends. The germline CDR1 and CDR2 sequences are ENHRY and SYGVKD. This CDR3 is built from 13 residues.

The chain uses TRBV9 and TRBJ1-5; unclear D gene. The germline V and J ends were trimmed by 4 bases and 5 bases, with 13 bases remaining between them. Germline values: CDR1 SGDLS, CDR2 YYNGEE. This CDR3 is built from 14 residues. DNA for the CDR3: TGTGCCAGCAGCCCCTCGGGTGCCCATCAGCCCCAGCATTTT. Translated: CASSPSGAHQPQHF.

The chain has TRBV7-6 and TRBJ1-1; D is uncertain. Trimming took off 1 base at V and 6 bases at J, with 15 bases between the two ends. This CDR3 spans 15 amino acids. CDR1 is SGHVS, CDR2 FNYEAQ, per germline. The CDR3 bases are TGTGCCAGCAGCTTAGGGAGCCCCAACGTCGCTGAAGCTTTCTTT. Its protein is CASSLGSPNVAEAFF.

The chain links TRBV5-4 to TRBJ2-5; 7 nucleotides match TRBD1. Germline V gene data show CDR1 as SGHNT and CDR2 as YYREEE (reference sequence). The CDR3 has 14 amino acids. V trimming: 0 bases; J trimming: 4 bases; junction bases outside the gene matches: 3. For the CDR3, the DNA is TGTGCCAGCAGCTTGGATGCAGGGGGAGAGACCCAGTACTTC. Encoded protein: CASSLDAGGETQYF.

CDR3 loop: CASSLDGSLPPLHF. Written as DNA, the CDR3 is TGTGCCAGCAGTCTCGACGGGTCGTTGCCACCCCTCCACTTT. The chain links TRBV2 to TRBJ1-6; D is unclear. V lost 5 bases, J lost 11 bases, and 16 bases lay in between. Looked up from germline, CDR1 is SNHLY and CDR2 is FYNNEI. The CDR3 has 14 residues. Looking up the rest from reference TRBV2 and TRBJ1-6 gives the full variable domain: EPEVTQTPSHQVTQMGQEVILRCVPISNHLYFYWYRQILGQKVEFLVSFYNNEISEKSEIFDDQFSVERPDGSNFTLKIRSTKLEDSAMYFCASSLDGSLPPLHFGNGTRLTVT.

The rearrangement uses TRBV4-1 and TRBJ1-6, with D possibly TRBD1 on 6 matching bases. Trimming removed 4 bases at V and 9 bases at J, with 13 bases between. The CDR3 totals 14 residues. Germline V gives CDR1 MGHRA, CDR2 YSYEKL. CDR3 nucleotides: TGCGCCAGCAGCCCGGGGGGGGCGGGTTCACCCCTCCACTTT. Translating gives CASSPGGAGSPLHF.

The CDR3 sequence: CASSYRGNTEAFF. In nucleotides, the CDR3 is TGTGCCAGTAGTTACCGGGGGAACACTGAAGCTTTCTTT. The genes are TRBV19 and TRBJ1-1, with D unresolved. V lost 5 bases and J 1 base, leaving 8 bases between the germline ends. Germline V CDR1 and CDR2: LNHDA, SQIVND (reference sequence). The CDR3 runs 13 residues.

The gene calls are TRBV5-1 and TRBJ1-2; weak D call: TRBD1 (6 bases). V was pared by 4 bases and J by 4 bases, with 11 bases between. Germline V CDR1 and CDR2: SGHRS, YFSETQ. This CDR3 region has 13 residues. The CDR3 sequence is CASSPGEGYGYTF. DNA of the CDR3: TGCGCCAGCAGCCCAGGGGAGGGCTATGGCTACACCTTC.

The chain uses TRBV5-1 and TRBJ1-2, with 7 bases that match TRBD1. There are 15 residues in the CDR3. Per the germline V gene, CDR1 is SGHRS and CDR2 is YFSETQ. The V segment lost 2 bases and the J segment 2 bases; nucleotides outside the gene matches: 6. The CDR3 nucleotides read TGCGCCAGCAGCTTCCCGGGACAGACGAACTATGGCTACACCTTC. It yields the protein CASSFPGQTNYGYTF.

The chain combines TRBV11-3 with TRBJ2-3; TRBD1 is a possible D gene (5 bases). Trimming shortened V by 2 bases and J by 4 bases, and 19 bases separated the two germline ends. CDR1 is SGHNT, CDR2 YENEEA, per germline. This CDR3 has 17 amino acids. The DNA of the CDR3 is TGTGCCAGCAGCTTAATTCCCCCCCCCGACAGTGCAGATACGCAGTATTTT. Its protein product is CASSLIPPPDSADTQYF. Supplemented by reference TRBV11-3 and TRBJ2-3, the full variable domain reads EAGVVQSPRYKIIEKKQPVAFWCNPISGHNTLYWYLQNLGQGPELLIRYENEEAVDDSQLPKDRFSAERLKGVDSTLKIQPAELGDSAVYLCASSLIPPPDSADTQYFGPGTRLTVL.

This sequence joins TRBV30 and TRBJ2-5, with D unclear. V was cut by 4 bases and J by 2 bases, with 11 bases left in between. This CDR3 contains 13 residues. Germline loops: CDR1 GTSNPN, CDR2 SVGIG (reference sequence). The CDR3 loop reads CAWTQRSQETQYF. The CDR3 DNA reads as TGTGCCTGGACCCAGCGTTCGCAAGAGACCCAGTACTTC.

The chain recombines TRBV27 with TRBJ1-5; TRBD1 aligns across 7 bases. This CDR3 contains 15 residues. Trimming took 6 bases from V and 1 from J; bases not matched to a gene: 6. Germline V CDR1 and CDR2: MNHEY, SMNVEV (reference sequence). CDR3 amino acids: CASRTQGMSNQPQHF. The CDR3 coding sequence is TGTGCCAGCAGAACACAGGGGATGAGCAATCAGCCCCAGCATTTT.

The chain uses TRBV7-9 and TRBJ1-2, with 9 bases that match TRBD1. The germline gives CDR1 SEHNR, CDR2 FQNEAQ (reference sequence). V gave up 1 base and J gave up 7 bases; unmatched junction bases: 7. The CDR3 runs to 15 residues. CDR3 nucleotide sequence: TGTGCCAGCAGCTTAGTATCCCAACAGGGGGCTGGCTACACCTTC. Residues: CASSLVSQQGAGYTF.

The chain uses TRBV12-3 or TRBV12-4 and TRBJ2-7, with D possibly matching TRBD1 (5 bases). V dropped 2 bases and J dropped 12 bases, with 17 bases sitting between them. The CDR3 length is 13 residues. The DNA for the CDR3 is TGTGCCAGCAGTTTAACAGGACACAACCCACTGTACTTC. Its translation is CASSLTGHNPLYF.

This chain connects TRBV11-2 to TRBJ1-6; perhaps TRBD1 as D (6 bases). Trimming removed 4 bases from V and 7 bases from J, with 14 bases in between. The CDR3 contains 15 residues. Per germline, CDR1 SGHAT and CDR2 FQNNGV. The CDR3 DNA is TGTGCCAGCAGCTCGCTACAGGGCCTGAATTCACCCCTCCACTTT. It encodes CASSSLQGLNSPLHF.

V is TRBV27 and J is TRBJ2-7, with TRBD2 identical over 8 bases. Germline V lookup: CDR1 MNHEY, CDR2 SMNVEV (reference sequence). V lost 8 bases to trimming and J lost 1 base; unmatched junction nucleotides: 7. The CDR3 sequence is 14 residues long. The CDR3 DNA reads TGTGCCAGCCACACCGGGGGGGCGTCCTACGAGCAGTACTTC. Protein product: CASHTGGASYEQYF.

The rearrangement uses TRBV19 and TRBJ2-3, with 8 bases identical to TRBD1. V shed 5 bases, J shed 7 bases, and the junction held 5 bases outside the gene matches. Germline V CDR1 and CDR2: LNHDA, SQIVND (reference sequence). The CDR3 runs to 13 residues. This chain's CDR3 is CASSLDRENTQYF. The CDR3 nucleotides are TGTGCCAGTAGTCTGGACAGGGAAAATACGCAGTATTTT.

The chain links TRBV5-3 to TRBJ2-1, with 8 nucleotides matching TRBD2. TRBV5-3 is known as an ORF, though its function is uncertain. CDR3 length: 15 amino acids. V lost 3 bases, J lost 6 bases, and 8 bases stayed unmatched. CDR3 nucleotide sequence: TGTGCCAGAAGCTCGGGACTAGTTGCGCGCAATGAGCAGTTCTTC. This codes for CARSSGLVARNEQFF.

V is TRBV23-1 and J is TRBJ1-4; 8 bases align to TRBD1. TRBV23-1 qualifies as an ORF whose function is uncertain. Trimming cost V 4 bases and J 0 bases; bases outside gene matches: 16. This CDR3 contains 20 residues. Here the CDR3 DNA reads TGCGCCAGCAGTCTGAGGACAGGGTCTTACTCACCTTCAACTAATGAAAAACTGTTTTTT. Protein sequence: CASSLRTGSYSPSTNEKLFF.

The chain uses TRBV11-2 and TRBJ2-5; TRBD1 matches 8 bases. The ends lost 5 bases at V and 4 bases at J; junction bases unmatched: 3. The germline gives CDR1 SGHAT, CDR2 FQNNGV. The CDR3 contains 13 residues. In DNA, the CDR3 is TGTGCCAGCAGCCTCGGACAGGGAGAGACCCAGTACTTC. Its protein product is CASSLGQGETQYF. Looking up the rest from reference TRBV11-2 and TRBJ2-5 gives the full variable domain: EAGVAQSPRYKIIEKRQSVAFWCNPISGHATLYWYQQILGQGPKLLIQFQNNGVVDDSQLPKDRFSAERLKGVDSTLKIQPAKLEDSAVYLCASSLGQGETQYFGPGTRLLVL.

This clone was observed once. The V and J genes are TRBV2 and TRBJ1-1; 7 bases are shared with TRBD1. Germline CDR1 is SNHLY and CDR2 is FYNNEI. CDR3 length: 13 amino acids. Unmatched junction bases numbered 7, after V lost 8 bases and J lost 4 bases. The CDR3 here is CASDRELSTEAFF. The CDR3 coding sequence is TGTGCCAGCGACAGGGAATTAAGCACTGAAGCTTTCTTT.

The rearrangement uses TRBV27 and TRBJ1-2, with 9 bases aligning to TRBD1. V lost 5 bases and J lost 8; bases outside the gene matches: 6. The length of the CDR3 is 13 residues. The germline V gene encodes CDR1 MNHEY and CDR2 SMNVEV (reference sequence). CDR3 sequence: CASSPGTGMGYTF. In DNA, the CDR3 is TGTGCCAGCAGTCCTGGGACAGGGATGGGCTACACCTTC.

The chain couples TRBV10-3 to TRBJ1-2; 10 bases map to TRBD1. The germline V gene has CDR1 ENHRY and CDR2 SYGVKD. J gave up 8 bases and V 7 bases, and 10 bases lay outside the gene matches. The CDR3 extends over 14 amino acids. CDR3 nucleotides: TGTGCCATCAACCTAGGGGACAGGGGTAGCGGCTACACCTTC. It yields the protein CAINLGDRGSGYTF.

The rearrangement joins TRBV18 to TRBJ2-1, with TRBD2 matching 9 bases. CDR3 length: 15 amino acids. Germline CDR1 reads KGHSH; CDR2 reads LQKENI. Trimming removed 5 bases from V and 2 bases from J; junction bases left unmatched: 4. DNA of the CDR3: TGTGCCAGCTCAGAGCGGGGGGCTACCTACAATGAGCAGTTCTTC. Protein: CASSERGATYNEQFF.

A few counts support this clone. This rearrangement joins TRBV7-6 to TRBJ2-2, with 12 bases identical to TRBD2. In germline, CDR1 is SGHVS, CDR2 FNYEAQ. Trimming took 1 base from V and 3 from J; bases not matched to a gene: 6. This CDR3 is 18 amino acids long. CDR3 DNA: TGTGCCAGCAGCTTAGTCCTAGCGGGGGGGACGGACACCGGGGAGCTGTTTTTT. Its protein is CASSLVLAGGTDTGELFF.

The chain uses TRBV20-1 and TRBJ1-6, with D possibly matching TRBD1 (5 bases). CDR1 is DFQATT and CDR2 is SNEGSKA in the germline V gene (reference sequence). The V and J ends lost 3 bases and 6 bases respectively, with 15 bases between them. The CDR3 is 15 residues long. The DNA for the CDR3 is TGCAGTGCTAGTTCTGGGGCAGGTTTTAATTCACCCCTCCACTTT. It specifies CSASSGAGFNSPLHF.